This record looks at one T cell receptor beta chain sequence and its context. The data belong to a study of T cells after yellow fever vaccination. The TCR cDNA carried a universal primer site and UMIs from 5'RACE template switching. TCRdb passed the 5' RACE reads through MiXCR, listing each CDR3 protein once. The data hold more than 200,000 distinct CDR3 sequences, with roughly 3.5% observed a single time. CDR1 and CDR2 from the germline V gene are SGHTA and FQGTGA. The CDR3 is made up of 14 amino acids. Between the trimmed V and J ends, which lost 4 bases and 1 base, there was a span of 8 bases. The rearrangement links TRBV7-3 to TRBJ1-3; weak D call: TRBD1 (5 bases). Source: PBMCs, taken 15 days after the yellow fever booster vaccination. The receptor comes from a man in his late teens or twenties who received the YFV17D yellow fever vaccine. The DNA of the CDR3 is TGTGCCAGCAGCTCGGGACGGTCTGGAAACACCATATATTTT. This sequence encodes CASSSGRSGNTIYF.